These 23 T cell receptor beta chains share one sample of origin, sequenced in a study of T-cell reconstitution after alpha-beta-depleted transplantation in children. Unique molecular identifiers were used to barcode this TCRbeta library. TCRdb analysed the PCR reads with MiXCR anew, one entry per CDR3 protein. The sample consists of some 300,000 distinct CDR3 sequences, around 10% of them appearing once. This specimen was PBMCs, taken before TCRalphabeta/CD19-depleted stem cell transplant. The receptors come from a boy younger than two with acute myeloid leukemia, due to receive a stem cell transplant.

This clonotype was recorded many times. The junction departs from germline at one end; a sequencing error may be responsible. This rearrangement joins TRBV6-1 to TRBJ2-5; D ambiguous. The CDR3 length is 14 residues. Germline CDR1 MNHNS, CDR2 SASEGT. The DNA of the CDR3 is TGTGCCAGCAGCTCCGCGGCAGTGCAAGGGACCCAGTACTTC. Translating it yields CASSSAAVQGTQYF.

This clonotype was counted many times. The J gene is TRBJ2-2, the V gene TRBV27, with D possibly matching TRBD1 (6 bases). Trimming stripped 4 bases from V and 4 bases from J, with 13 bases between. Per germline, CDR1 MNHEY and CDR2 SMNVEV (reference sequence). The length of the CDR3 is 15 residues. The CDR3 sequence is CASSSDYRVTGELFF. DNA for the CDR3: TGTGCCAGCAGTTCAGACTACAGGGTCACCGGGGAGCTGTTTTTT.

This clonotype was seen repeatedly, ten times or more. V and J are TRBV5-1 and TRBJ2-1; the D gene could be TRBD1 or TRBD2 (6 bases each). This CDR3 has 18 residues. CDR1 SGHRS and CDR2 YFSETQ come from the germline V gene. V dropped 6 bases and J dropped 2 bases, with 24 bases sitting between them. The CDR3 nucleotides read TGCGCCAGCAACCTAATGAATTTGGGGGGCCGTCCCTACAATGAGCAGTTCTTC. Translated: CASNLMNLGGRPYNEQFF.

This clonotype appeared many times. The chain employs TRBV5-1 and TRBJ2-1; 8 nucleotides align to TRBD2. The CDR3 spans 12 residues. CDR1 and CDR2 (germline): SGHRS, YFSETQ. Trimming cost V 1 base and J 12 bases; bases outside gene matches: 3. The CDR3 loop reads CASSLRGGGQFF. The CDR3 coding sequence is TGCGCCAGCAGCTTGCGGGGGGGAGGGCAGTTCTTC.

This clonotype was seen at least ten times. The genes are TRBV12-3 or TRBV12-4 and TRBJ2-4; 8 bases align to TRBD1. CDR3 length: 15 residues. The V and J ends lost 1 base and 6 bases, in that order; junction bases with no gene match: 5. The DNA for the CDR3 is TGTGCCAGCAGTTTAGGGACAGGGAGGAGAAACATTCAGTACTTC. This gives the protein CASSLGTGRRNIQYF.

The chain carries TRBV14 and TRBJ2-1; possibly TRBD2 for D (7 bases). Per germline, CDR1 SGHDN and CDR2 FVKESK. The CDR3 has 17 residues. V was cut by 0 bases and J by 4 bases, with 16 bases left in between. The chain's CDR3 is CASSQDRGALRYNEQFF. CDR3 nucleotide sequence: TGTGCCAGCAGCCAAGATCGGGGGGCCCTTAGGTACAATGAGCAGTTCTTC. Full variable domain (rest looked up from reference TRBV14 and TRBJ2-1): EAGVTQFPSHSVIEKGQTVTLRCDPISGHDNLYWYRRVMGKEIKFLLHFVKESKQDESGMPNNRFLAERTGGTYSTLKVQPAELEDSGVYFCASSQDRGALRYNEQFFGPGTRLTVL.

This clonotype was recorded at least ten times. The chain joins TRBV27 to TRBJ2-6; D is undetermined. With 1 base removed from V and 2 bases from J, the gap between germline ends came to 9 bases. This CDR3 is 16 amino acids long. Germline CDR1 reads MNHEY; CDR2 reads SMNVEV (reference sequence). CDR3 in amino acids: CASSLWSGTGANVLTF. Here the CDR3 DNA reads TGTGCCAGCAGTTTATGGAGTGGGACTGGGGCCAACGTCCTGACTTTC.

This clonotype was found many times. CDR3 loop: CASSQDWAARRAFF. The DNA for the CDR3 is TGCGCCAGCAGCCAAGATTGGGCAGCCCGGAGAGCTTTCTTT. The chain is built from TRBV4-1 and TRBJ1-1; D remains unclear. The CDR3 extends over 14 amino acids. Trimming left V 0 bases short and J 10 bases short, with 15 bases between. CDR1 is MGHRA and CDR2 is YSYEKL in the germline V gene.

This clonotype has at least ten counts. V is TRBV5-5 and J is TRBJ2-1; TRBD2 aligns across 8 bases. Losses at the gene ends were 2 bases for V and 2 bases for J; bases not matched to a gene: 6. CDR1 SGHKS and CDR2 YYEKEE come from the germline V gene (reference sequence). This CDR3 comprises 16 residues. Written as DNA, the CDR3 is TGTGCCAGCAGCTTAGCGGGACTAGGAGCCTACAATGAGCAGTTCTTC. It encodes CASSLAGLGAYNEQFF.

This clonotype occurred many times. The CDR3 here is CASSALQGIGTGANVLTF. CDR3 coding DNA: TGTGCCAGCAGTGCTTTACAGGGTATAGGAACCGGGGCCAACGTCCTGACTTTC. The gene calls are TRBV28 and TRBJ2-6, with D perhaps matching TRBD1 (6 bases). The V gene's germline CDR1 is MDHEN and CDR2 SYDVKM. V lost 5 bases to trimming and J lost 4 bases, with 21 bases between them. This CDR3 comprises 18 residues.

The sample holds many counts of this clonotype. This sequence joins TRBV7-9 and TRBJ2-5; 9 nucleotides line up with TRBD1. V gave up 8 bases and J gave up 2 bases; unmatched junction bases: 12. Germline V gene data show CDR1 as SEHNR and CDR2 as FQNEAQ (reference sequence). This CDR3 is built from 16 residues. CDR3 nucleotide sequence: TGTGCCAGCGCTACTCTTATAGGACAGGGGCAAGAGACCCAGTACTTC. This codes for CASATLIGQGQETQYF.

This clonotype was picked up many times. CDR3: CASSQDRGRNEQYF. DNA for the CDR3: TGTGCCAGCAGCCAGGACAGGGGGCGCAACGAGCAGTACTTC. The rearrangement links TRBV3-1 to TRBJ2-7; 11 positions match TRBD1. There are 14 residues in the CDR3. In germline, CDR1 is LGHDT, CDR2 YNNKEL (reference sequence). The V and J ends lost 3 bases and 5 bases, in that order; junction bases with no gene match: 3.

This clonotype has ten or more counts. The chain carries TRBV5-1 and TRBJ1-4; a weak D match, TRBD1 (6 bases). The CDR3 runs 16 residues. V was shortened by 0 bases and J by 4 bases, with 13 bases between the two germline ends. Germline CDR1 SGHRS, CDR2 YFSETQ. CDR3 amino acids: CASSLEGTYFNEKLFF. In DNA form, the CDR3 reads TGCGCCAGCAGCTTGGAGGGGACATATTTTAATGAAAAACTGTTTTTT.

This clonotype was picked up many times. The CDR3 reads CASSLPGHSIYGEQYF. In DNA, the CDR3 is TGTGCCAGCAGCTTGCCAGGACATTCCATCTACGGCGAGCAGTACTTC. The chain employs TRBV7-6 and TRBJ2-7, with D maybe TRBD1 (5 bases). Trimming took off 3 bases at V and 6 bases at J, with 21 bases between the two ends. Germline V lookup: CDR1 SGHVS, CDR2 FNYEAQ. The CDR3 covers 16 residues. Using reference TRBV7-6 and TRBJ2-7 for the parts outside the CDR3, the full variable domain is GAGVSQSPRYKVTKRGQDVALRCDPISGHVSLYWYRQALGQGPEFLTYFNYEAQQDKSGLPNDRFSAERPEGSISTLTIQRTEQRDSAMYRCASSLPGHSIYGEQYFGPGTRLTVT.

Only a few counts were recorded for this clonotype. This sequence joins TRBV11-2 and TRBJ1-1; D possibly corresponds to TRBD1 (5 bases). Looked up from germline, CDR1 is SGHAT and CDR2 is FQNNGV. The CDR3 extends over 13 amino acids. V dropped 0 bases and J dropped 8 bases, with 10 bases sitting between them. For the CDR3, the DNA is TGTGCCAGCAGCTTAGATCGATGGACAGAAGCTTTCTTT. Translating it yields CASSLDRWTEAFF.

This clonotype showed up many times. CDR3 sequence: CASSSPFQRGPQETQYF. The CDR3 bases are TGTGCCAGCAGCTCCCCTTTCCAGCGGGGACCCCAAGAGACCCAGTACTTC. The chain carries TRBV7-9 and TRBJ2-5; 7 bases match TRBD2. V gave up 4 bases and J gave up 1 base; unmatched junction bases: 12. CDR3 size: 17 residues. Germline-derived CDR1 and CDR2 are SEHNR and FQNEAQ (reference sequence).

This clonotype showed up many times. The rearrangement links TRBV6-1 to TRBJ1-1; TRBD1 matches at 7 bases. Germline CDR1 and CDR2: MNHNS and SASEGT. J gave up 1 base and V 7 bases, and 6 bases lay outside the gene matches. This CDR3 spans 14 amino acids. The DNA for the CDR3 is TGTGCCAGCACCCTCGGGACAGCGAACACTGAAGCTTTCTTT. This translates into CASTLGTANTEAFF.

This clonotype was recorded only once. It may be a read error: a sequence one base away is much more abundant. Written as DNA, the CDR3 is TGCGCCAGCAGTCTGAGGGAGTTGGACATGGAGCAGACCCAGTACTTC. Its translation is CASSLRELDMEQTQYF. The rearrangement uses TRBV5-1 and TRBJ2-5, with D perhaps TRBD1 or TRBD2 (5 bases each). CDR3 length: 16 residues. Germline CDR1 SGHRS, CDR2 YFSETQ. Trimming left V 5 bases short and J 6 bases short, with 23 bases between.

This clonotype appeared many times. V gene TRBV13 combines with J gene TRBJ1-5; D might be TRBD1 (5 bases). The CDR3 runs to 15 residues. The V gene lost 2 bases and the J gene lost 6 bases, with 14 bases spanning the gap. CDR1 PRHDT and CDR2 FYEKMQ come from the germline V gene (reference sequence). The CDR3 nucleotides read TGTGCCAGCAGCTTAAGAAGGGGAAGAAGTCAGCCCCAGCATTTT. Protein: CASSLRRGRSQPQHF. The full variable domain, its missing parts supplied by reference TRBV13 and TRBJ1-5, is AAGVIQSPRHLIKEKRETATLKCYPIPRHDTVYWYQQGPGQDPQFLISFYEKMQSDKGSIPDRFSAQQFSDYHSELNMSSLELGDSALYFCASSLRRGRSQPQHFGDGTRLSIL.

This clonotype was seen at least ten times. The rearrangement links TRBV20-1 to TRBJ2-3; 8 positions match TRBD2. The CDR3 is 13 amino acids. Unmatched junction bases numbered 4, after V lost 6 bases and J lost 2 bases. Germline V gives CDR1 DFQATT, CDR2 SNEGSKA (reference sequence). The CDR3, as DNA: TGCAGTGCGGTCGGGGGGGCCACAGATACGCAGTATTTT. It translates to CSAVGGATDTQYF.

At least ten counts were recorded for this clonotype. V is TRBV6-1 and J is TRBJ1-2, with D maybe TRBD1 (6 bases). V lost 2 bases to trimming and J lost 8 bases, with 12 bases between them. The germline V gene encodes CDR1 MNHNS and CDR2 SASEGT. The CDR3 has 13 residues. CDR3 bases: TGTGCCAGCAGTGAAACAGGGCTGGACGGCTACACCTTC. Protein: CASSETGLDGYTF.

This clonotype was recorded many times. The CDR3 region is CASRPSGDNEQFF. In nucleotides, the CDR3 is TGTGCCAGCAGACCCAGTGGCGACAATGAGCAGTTCTTC. The chain employs TRBV12-3 or TRBV12-4 and TRBJ2-1, with D unresolved. CDR3 length: 13 residues. V gave up 6 bases and J gave up 5 bases, with 11 bases separating them.

This clonotype has ten or more counts. CDR3 DNA sequence: TGTGCCAGCAGTTTCTTTGGGGGCGGGAGGGAGGTCTACGAGCAGTACTTC. It codes for CASSFFGGGREVYEQYF. The chain links TRBV12-3 or TRBV12-4 to TRBJ2-7; 9 bases line up with TRBD2. J lost 3 bases, V lost 3 bases, and 12 bases had no gene match. CDR3 length: 17 amino acids.